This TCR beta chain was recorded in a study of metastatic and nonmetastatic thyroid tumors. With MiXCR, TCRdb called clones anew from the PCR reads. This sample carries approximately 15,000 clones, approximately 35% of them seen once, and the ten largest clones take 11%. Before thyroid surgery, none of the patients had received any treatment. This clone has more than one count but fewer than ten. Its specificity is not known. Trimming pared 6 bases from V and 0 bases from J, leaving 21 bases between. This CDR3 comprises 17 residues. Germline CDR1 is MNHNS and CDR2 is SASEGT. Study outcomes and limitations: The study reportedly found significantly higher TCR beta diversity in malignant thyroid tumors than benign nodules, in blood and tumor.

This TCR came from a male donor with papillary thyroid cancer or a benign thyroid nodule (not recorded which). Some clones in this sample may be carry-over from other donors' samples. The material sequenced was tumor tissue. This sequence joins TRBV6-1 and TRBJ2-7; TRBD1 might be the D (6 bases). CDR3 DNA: TGTGCCAGCAGAATGTCTGAACGACAGGAGATCTCCTACGAGCAGTACTTC. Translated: CASRMSERQEISYEQYF.